What follows are 7 T cell receptor beta chains derived from one specimen sequenced in a study of HIV-infected patients and healthy controls. Approximately 500 ng RNA was reverse transcribed with alpha and beta constant-region primers. Alpha and beta chain libraries were made separately by chain-specific third strand synthesis with multiplexing indices. TCRdb called the 5' RACE reads again in MiXCR, with one record for every CDR3 protein. The table lists around 8,300 distinct CDR3 sequences, about 7% of them singletons. Roughly three months, about 14 weeks, into antiretroviral therapy, follow-up blood was collected. No cell fractionation was done, so the repertoire covers all unsorted peripheral blood T cells. The material was blood, obtained during antiretroviral therapy. The receptors shown here come from an adult with HIV infection.

In its sample, this clonotype was seen a few times. This beta chain slipped into a library made for alpha chains as a stray read, so its size is not meaningful. The chain couples TRBV27 to TRBJ2-1; 7 bases line up with TRBD2. This CDR3 is built from 15 residues. Per the germline V gene, CDR1 is MNHEY and CDR2 is SMNVEV (reference sequence). V trimming: 2 bases; J trimming: 4 bases; junction bases outside the gene matches: 5. The CDR3 nucleotides read TGTGCCAGCAGTTTAGGGGGGGAAGCTTACAATGAGCAGTTCTTC. Translating it yields CASSLGGEAYNEQFF.

This clonotype was detected many times. In a library made to pick up alpha chains, this beta chain is a stray read with a size that means little. The chain recombines TRBV6-1 with TRBJ2-1; the D gene is possibly TRBD2 (6 bases). The CDR3 runs to 15 residues. V was trimmed by 1 base and J by 3 bases, leaving 10 bases between them. Germline V gives CDR1 MNHNS, CDR2 SASEGT. CDR3 in DNA: TGTGCCAGCAGTGAAGAACAGGACTACTACAATGAGCAGTTCTTC. Amino acid sequence: CASSEEQDYYNEQFF.

With regard to this clonotype: One base away lies a much larger clone, so this may be a sequencing read error. This beta chain is an off-target read within a library intended for alpha chains, so its frequency means little. The chain combines TRBV5-1 with TRBJ2-3; 10 bases are shared with TRBD2. Germline loops: CDR1 SGHRS, CDR2 YFSETQ. After removal of 5 bases from V and 0 bases from J, the junction contained 3 bases not matched to a gene. The CDR3 runs 15 residues. As DNA, the CDR3 is TGCGCCAGCAGGCCTAGCGGGAGAAGCACAGATACGCAGTATTTT. It specifies CASRPSGRSTDTQYF.

This clonotype appeared once. Found in a library prepared for alpha chains, this beta chain is an off-target read, and its abundance has little meaning. The chain has TRBV7-8 and TRBJ1-5, with 9 bases identical to TRBD1. CDR1 is SGHVS, CDR2 FQNEAQ, per germline. The CDR3 length is 15 residues. J lost 6 bases, V lost 1 base, and 4 bases had no gene match. CDR3 amino acids: CASSLVRDRAQPQHF. The CDR3 nucleotides are TGTGCCAGCAGCTTAGTCCGGGACAGGGCTCAGCCCCAGCATTTT.

This clonotype was detected ten times or more. The library was prepared for alpha chains; this beta chain is a stray read, so its frequency means little. The chain is built from TRBV10-2 and TRBJ2-3, with D possibly being TRBD1 (6 bases). The germline V and J ends were trimmed by 10 bases and 4 bases, with 21 bases remaining between them. This CDR3 comprises 15 residues. Germline V lookup: CDR1 WSHSY, CDR2 SAAADI. CDR3 region: CATSTEGDGSDTQYF. The DNA of the CDR3 is TGCGCCACCAGCACCGAGGGGGACGGCTCAGATACGCAGTATTTT.

This clonotype was counted ten times or more. As an off-target read in a library built for alpha chains, this beta chain has a frequency of little significance. The rearrangement links TRBV15 to TRBJ1-4; D might be TRBD1 (6 bases). CDR1 is LNHNV and CDR2 is YYDKDF in the germline V gene (reference sequence). CDR3 length equals 15 residues. V was cut by 2 bases and J by 7 bases, with 14 bases left in between. The CDR3 loop is CATSRYRTVSEKLFF. Here the CDR3 DNA reads TGTGCCACCAGCAGATATCGGACAGTGAGTGAAAAACTGTTTTTT.

This clonotype was counted many times. The size of this beta chain means little, since it is a stray read in a library made for alpha chains. The chain joins TRBV28 to TRBJ2-5; D unresolved. The V gene's germline CDR1 is MDHEN and CDR2 SYDVKM. Trimming took 5 bases from V and 2 from J, leaving 15 bases between them. The CDR3 spans 15 residues. The CDR3 DNA is TGTGCCAGCAGTCCCGCCGGATGGAGACAAGAGACCCAGTACTTC. Protein sequence: CASSPAGWRQETQYF. Full variable domain (missing parts from reference TRBV28 and TRBJ2-5): DVKVTQSSRYLVKRTGEKVFLECVQDMDHENMFWYRQDPGLGLRLIYFSYDVKMKEKGDIPEGYSVSREKKERFSLILESASTNQTSMYLCASSPAGWRQETQYFGPGTRLLVL.